The 15 T cell receptor beta chains in this list originate from one sample, sequenced in a study of blood T cells in healthy people across ages. A sample-barcoded 5' primer and a J-beta primer mix were used in a second PCR of about 7 to 12 cycles. TCRdb re-called the 5' RACE reads with MiXCR, one entry per CDR3 protein. The sample contains about 970,000 distinct CDR3 sequences, about 53% of which appear only once. The sequenced sample consisted of blood. The source of these receptors is an older woman in good health.

Only a few counts were recorded for this clonotype. The chain couples TRBV7-2 to TRBJ2-3; possibly TRBD2 for D (6 bases). With 3 bases removed from V and 7 bases from J, the gap between germline ends came to 17 bases. The germline gives CDR1 SGHTA, CDR2 FQGNSA. CDR3 length: 15 residues. The chain's CDR3 is CASSLGRELGNTQYF. In DNA form, the CDR3 reads TGTGCCAGCAGCTTGGGACGGGAGTTGGGAAATACGCAGTATTTT.

The chain joins TRBV7-2 to TRBJ2-3; TRBD2 aligns across 9 bases. With V trimmed by 1 base and J by 4 bases, 9 bases remained unmatched. Germline V gene lookup returns CDR1 SGHTA and CDR2 FQGNSA. The CDR3 contains 17 residues. CDR3 sequence: CASSLGGGGARADTQYF. The CDR3 coding sequence is TGTGCCAGCAGCTTAGGTGGCGGGGGGGCTCGGGCAGATACGCAGTATTTT.

The chain employs TRBV11-2 and TRBJ2-1; D not certain. This CDR3 has 13 amino acids. Trimming removed 1 base at V and 9 bases at J, with 10 bases between. Per the germline V gene, CDR1 is SGHAT and CDR2 is FQNNGV. Here the CDR3 DNA reads TGTGCCAGCAGCTTAGTCTCAGCCACTGAGCAGTTCTTC. Translating it yields CASSLVSATEQFF. The whole variable domain, remainder taken from reference TRBV11-2 and TRBJ2-1, is EAGVAQSPRYKIIEKRQSVAFWCNPISGHATLYWYQQILGQGPKLLIQFQNNGVVDDSQLPKDRFSAERLKGVDSTLKIQPAKLEDSAVYLCASSLVSATEQFFGPGTRLTVL.

This sequence joins TRBV7-2 and TRBJ2-5; 11 bases match TRBD2. The end of the DNA fits TRBJ2-7 better, so the J call may be wrong. The germline V gene encodes CDR1 SGHTA and CDR2 FQGNSA. The CDR3 runs 15 residues. CDR3 residues: CASSPPTGTSGEQYF. The CDR3 coding sequence is TGTGCCAGCAGCCCTCCCACCGGGACTAGCGGCGAGCAGTACTTC.

The rearrangement uses TRBV28 and TRBJ1-6; the D gene is possibly TRBD1 (6 bases). This CDR3 has 17 amino acids. CDR1 is MDHEN and CDR2 is SYDVKM in the germline V gene. V was shortened by 6 bases and J by 0 bases, with 15 bases between the two germline ends. The CDR3 DNA reads as TGTGCCAGCAGCCCCCCAGGACAGAGCTCCTATAATTCACCCCTCCACTTT. Protein product: CASSPPGQSSYNSPLHF.

The chain's CDR3 is CASSDDGLTADTQYF. The CDR3 DNA is TGTGCCAGCAGTGACGATGGCCTCACGGCGGATACGCAGTATTTT. The chain is built from TRBV12-3 or TRBV12-4 and TRBJ2-3; D is undetermined. This CDR3 contains 15 residues. V lost 5 bases to trimming and J lost 6 bases, with 18 bases between them.

This clonotype was observed many times. This rearrangement joins TRBV6-6 to TRBJ2-3, with 7 bases identical to TRBD2. This CDR3 is 14 amino acids long. Germline V CDR1 and CDR2: MNHNY, SVGAGI (reference sequence). V lost 6 bases to trimming and J lost 4 bases; unmatched junction nucleotides: 7. The CDR3 DNA sequence: TGTGCCAGCAGATTCGCGGGGGACGCAGATACGCAGTATTTT. Amino acids: CASRFAGDADTQYF.

The rearrangement uses TRBV14 and TRBJ2-7, with TRBD1 matching over 7 bases. The CDR3 runs to 17 residues. Per germline, CDR1 SGHDN and CDR2 FVKESK. V was pared by 0 bases and J by 3 bases, with 11 bases of the junction left unmatched. The DNA of the CDR3 is TGTGCCAGCAGCCAAGATTCCCCTTTTGGACAGGTCTACGAGCAGTACTTC. This codes for CASSQDSPFGQVYEQYF. Supplemented by reference TRBV14 and TRBJ2-7, the full variable domain reads EAGVTQFPSHSVIEKGQTVTLRCDPISGHDNLYWYRRVMGKEIKFLLHFVKESKQDESGMPNNRFLAERTGGTYSTLKVQPAELEDSGVYFCASSQDSPFGQVYEQYFGPGTRLTVT.

In its sample, this clonotype was seen many times. The chain combines TRBV6-6 with TRBJ2-7, with 7 bases matching TRBD2. The trim removed 6 bases at V and 0 bases at J, leaving 11 bases unmatched. The CDR3 consists of 16 residues. Germline CDR1 reads MNHNY; CDR2 reads SVGAGI (reference sequence). CDR3 residues: CASSPQGGTYSYEQYF. The CDR3, as DNA: TGTGCCAGCAGCCCGCAGGGAGGGACCTACTCCTACGAGCAGTACTTC.

This sequence joins TRBV29-1 and TRBJ2-1, with TRBD2 matching 8 bases. The germline gives CDR1 SQVTM, CDR2 ANQGSEA. The length of the CDR3 is 12 residues. V lost 7 bases to trimming and J lost 7 bases; unmatched junction nucleotides: 6. This CDR3 is CSATSGPNEQFF. The CDR3, as DNA: TGCAGCGCCACTAGCGGCCCTAATGAGCAGTTCTTC.

This clonotype was picked up a small number of times. The chain combines TRBV12-3 or TRBV12-4 with TRBJ2-7, with unresolved D. V lost 6 bases and J lost 3, with 12 bases in between. The CDR3 sequence is 13 residues long. CDR3 coding DNA: TGTGCCAGCAGCCCGTCCACTTTCTACGAGCAGTACTTC. Translating it yields CASSPSTFYEQYF.

The chain employs TRBV25-1 and TRBJ1-5; D remains unclear. Trimming shortened V by 8 bases and J by 2 bases, and 16 bases separated the two germline ends. The germline V gene encodes CDR1 MGHDK and CDR2 SYGVNS. The CDR3 loop spans 15 amino acids. Written as DNA, the CDR3 is TGTGCCAGCGTAGGAGCGGGTGGTGGCAATCAGCCCCAGCATTTT. Its protein is CASVGAGGGNQPQHF.

The chain carries TRBV6-5 and TRBJ2-5; tentative D call: TRBD2 (6 bases). Trimming took off 11 bases at V and 7 bases at J, with 23 bases between the two ends. Germline-derived CDR1 and CDR2 are MNHEY and SVGAGI. CDR3 size: 14 residues. CDR3 region: CAARPTGVGRTQYF. Here the CDR3 DNA reads TGTGCCGCTAGGCCGACGGGAGTGGGTAGGACCCAGTACTTC.

V usage is TRBV28 and J usage is TRBJ2-3, with 11 positions matching TRBD1. V shed 11 bases, J shed 7 bases, and the junction held 11 bases outside the gene matches. CDR3 size: 14 residues. Germline values: CDR1 MDHEN, CDR2 SYDVKM. The CDR3 sequence: CALTADRGPNTQYF. The CDR3 DNA sequence: TGTGCCCTAACCGCGGACAGGGGGCCGAATACGCAGTATTTT.

In this sample, this clonotype turned up once. Being one base from a much bigger clone, this may be a read error. The CDR3 sequence: CSVVSGGFYVQYF. CDR3 sequence (DNA): TGCAGCGTTGTTTCAGGGGGCTTCTACGTGCAGTACTTC. This sequence joins TRBV29-1 and TRBJ2-4, with 8 positions matching TRBD1. The CDR3 spans 13 residues. V was clipped by 4 bases and J by 13 bases; unmatched bases: 12. The germline CDR1 and CDR2 sequences are SQVTM and ANQGSEA. Combining the CDR3 with reference TRBV29-1 and TRBJ2-4 gives the whole variable domain SAVISQKPSRDICQRGTSLTIQCQVDSQVTMMFWYRQQPGQSLTLIATANQGSEATYESGFVIDKFPISRPNLTFSTLTVSNMSPEDSSIYLCSVVSGGFYVQYFGAGTRLSVL.